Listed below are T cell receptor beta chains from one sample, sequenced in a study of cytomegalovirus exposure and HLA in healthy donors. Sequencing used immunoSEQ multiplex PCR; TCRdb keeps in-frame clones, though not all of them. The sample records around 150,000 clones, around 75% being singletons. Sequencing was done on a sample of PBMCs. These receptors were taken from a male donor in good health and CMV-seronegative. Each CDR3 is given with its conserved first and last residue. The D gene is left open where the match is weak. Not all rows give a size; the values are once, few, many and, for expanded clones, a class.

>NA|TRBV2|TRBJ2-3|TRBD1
TGTGCCAGCCTCGAAGCGACAGGGGGCAGATCAGATACGCAGTATTTT
CASLEATGGRSDTQYF
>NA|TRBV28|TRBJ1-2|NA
TGTGCCAGCAGTTTGGCTGACCCCAGGAGAGGGGGCTACACCTTC
CASSLADPRRGGYTF
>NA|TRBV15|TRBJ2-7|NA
TGTGCCACCAGCAGAGACAGGGGCTACGAGCAGTACTTC
CATSRDRGYEQYF
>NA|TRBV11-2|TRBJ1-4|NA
TGTGCCAGCAGCTTATTCCGGGGTGAAAAACTGTTTTTT
CASSLFRGEKLFF
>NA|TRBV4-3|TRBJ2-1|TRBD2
TGCGCCAGCAGCCAAGCCCCGGGACTAGCGACCAGGAATGAGCAGTTCTTC
CASSQAPGLATRNEQFF
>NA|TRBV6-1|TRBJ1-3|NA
TGTGCCAGCAGTTCTTGGGGGGCTGGAAACACCATATATTTT
CASSSWGAGNTIYF
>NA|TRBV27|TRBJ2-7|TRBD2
TGTGCCAGCAGTTCAACCCCTAGCGGGAGCGCCTACGAGCAGTACTTC
CASSSTPSGSAYEQYF
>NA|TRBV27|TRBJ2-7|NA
TGTGCCAGCGGTTTGCGGGTCGGTCACTACGAGCAGTACTTC
CASGLRVGHYEQYF
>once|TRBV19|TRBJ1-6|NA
TGTGCCAGTAGCCCCCAACGACAGGCTCATAATTCCCCCCTCCACTTT
CASSPQRQAHNSPLHF
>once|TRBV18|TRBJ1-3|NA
TGTGCCAGCTCACCGGAGAGCTCTGGAAACACCATATATTTT
CASSPESSGNTIYF
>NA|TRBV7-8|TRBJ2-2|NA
TGTGCCAGCAGCCCCACGCCGGGAACGAACACCGGGGAGCTGTTTTTT
CASSPTPGTNTGELFF
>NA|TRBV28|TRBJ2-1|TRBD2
TGTGCCAGCAGTTTAGGGACTAGCGGGGTTTCCTACAATGAGCAGTTCTTC
CASSLGTSGVSYNEQFF
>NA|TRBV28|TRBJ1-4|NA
TGTGCCAGCAGTTCAACAGGGATAGGTGAAAAACTGTTTTTT
CASSSTGIGEKLFF
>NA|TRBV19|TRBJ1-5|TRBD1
TGTGCCAGTAGTATCGAGGACAGGAATCAGCCCCAGCATTTT
CASSIEDRNQPQHF
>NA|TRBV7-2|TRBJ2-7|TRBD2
TGTGCCAGCAGCTTGGCTAGCGGGGGGCAATACGAGCAGTACTTC
CASSLASGGQYEQYF
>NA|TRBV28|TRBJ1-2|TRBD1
TGTGCCAGCAGTTTAGCCGGCAGGGGGGAGTATGGCTACACCTTC
CASSLAGRGEYGYTF
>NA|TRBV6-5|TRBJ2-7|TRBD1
TGTGCCAGCAGTTACTCAGGGGGCCTCTCCTACGAGCAGTACTTC
CASSYSGGLSYEQYF
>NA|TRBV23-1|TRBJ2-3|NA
TGCGCCAGCAGTTTGCCCGGTACGCAGTATTTT
CASSLPGTQYF
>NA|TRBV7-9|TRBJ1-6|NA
TGTGCCAGCAGCTTAGACAGGGTCGGGGCTTCACCCCTCCACTTT
CASSLDRVGASPLHF
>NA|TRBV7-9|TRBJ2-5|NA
TGTGCCAGCAGATCAACGCAGGGCGAGATCCAAGAGACCCAGTACTTC
CASRSTQGEIQETQYF
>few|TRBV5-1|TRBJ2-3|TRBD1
TGCGCCAGCAGCCCCGGGACAGCCAACACAGATACGCAGTATTTT
CASSPGTANTDTQYF
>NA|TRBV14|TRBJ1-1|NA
TGTGCCAGCAGCGTATGGGGCACGGAGAACACTGAAGCTTTCTTT
CASSVWGTENTEAFF
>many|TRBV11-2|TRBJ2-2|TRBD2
TGTGCCAGCAGCGCCCGGACTAGCGTCAGGGAGCTGTTTTTT
CASSARTSVRELFF
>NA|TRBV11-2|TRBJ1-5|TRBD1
TGTGCCAGCAGCTTATTCACAGGGGGGCCGCCCCAGCATTTT
CASSLFTGGPPQHF
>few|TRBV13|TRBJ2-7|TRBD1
TGTGCCAGCAGCTCCCAGGGGGCGGTCTACGAGCAGTACTTC
CASSSQGAVYEQYF
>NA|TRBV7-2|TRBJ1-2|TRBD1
TGTGCCAGCAGCTCCGACAGGGGATATGGCTACACCTTC
CASSSDRGYGYTF
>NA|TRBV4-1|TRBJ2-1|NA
TGCGCCAGCAGCCAAGATCCGCCTGGACCTAGGGGAAATGAGCAGTTCTTC
CASSQDPPGPRGNEQFF
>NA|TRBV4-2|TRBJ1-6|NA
TGTGCCAGCAGCCAGGAACAGAGCTCCTATAATTCACCCCTCCACTTT
CASSQEQSSYNSPLHF
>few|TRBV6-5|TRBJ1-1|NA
TGTGCCAGCAGTCCAGAGACAGGCGGCGACACTGAAGCTTTCTTT
CASSPETGGDTEAFF
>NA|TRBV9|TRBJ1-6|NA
TGTGCCAGCAGCGTAGAGGGGAAAGCGTATTCACCCCTCCACTTT
CASSVEGKAYSPLHF
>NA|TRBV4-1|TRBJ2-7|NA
TGCGCCAGCAGCCAAGCGGCTAGGCACGAGCAGTACTTC
CASSQAARHEQYF
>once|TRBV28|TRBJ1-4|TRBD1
TGTGCCAGCAGCGGTCCTCCCGGGACAGGGGGGGAAAAACTGTTTTTT
CASSGPPGTGGEKLFF
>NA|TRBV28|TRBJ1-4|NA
TGTGCCAGCAGGGAGGGGCTCCGGGGAGAAAAACTGTTTTTT
CASREGLRGEKLFF
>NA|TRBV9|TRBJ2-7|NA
TGTGCCAGCAGCGTAGCCGCTAGTGCTACCTACGAGCAGTACTTC
CASSVAASATYEQYF
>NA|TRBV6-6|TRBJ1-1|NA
TGTGCCAGCAGTTATAGGGAGGCGAGCACTGAAGCTTTCTTT
CASSYREASTEAFF
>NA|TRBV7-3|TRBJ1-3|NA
TGTGCCAGCAGCTCCGACAGAGGAAACACCATATATTTT
CASSSDRGNTIYF
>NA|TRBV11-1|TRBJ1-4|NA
TGTGCCAGCAGCTTCGGGAGTAGAAATGAAAAACTGTTTTTT
CASSFGSRNEKLFF
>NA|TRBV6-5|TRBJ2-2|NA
TGTGCCAGCAGTGACACGAACACCGGGGAGCTGTTTTTT
CASSDTNTGELFF
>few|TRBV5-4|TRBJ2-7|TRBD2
TGTGCCAGCAGCCGCGGGACTAGCGCCTCCTACGAGCAGTACTTC
CASSRGTSASYEQYF
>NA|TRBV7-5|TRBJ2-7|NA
TGTGTCAGCCTAGCGGGTTGCTTCCGGCAGTACTTC
CVSLAGCFRQYF
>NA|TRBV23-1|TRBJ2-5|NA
TGCGCCAGTCTACAGTCCATCTGGGGGGACCAAGAGACCCAGTACTTC
CASLQSIWGDQETQYF
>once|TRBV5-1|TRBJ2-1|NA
TGCGCCAGCAGCTTGGGCGGGGCAGAGAGCTCCTACAATGAGCAGTTCTTC
CASSLGGAESSYNEQFF
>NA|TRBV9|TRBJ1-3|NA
TGTGCCAGCAGCGTAGGGCCGGGGGTAAGAAACACCATATATTTT
CASSVGPGVRNTIYF